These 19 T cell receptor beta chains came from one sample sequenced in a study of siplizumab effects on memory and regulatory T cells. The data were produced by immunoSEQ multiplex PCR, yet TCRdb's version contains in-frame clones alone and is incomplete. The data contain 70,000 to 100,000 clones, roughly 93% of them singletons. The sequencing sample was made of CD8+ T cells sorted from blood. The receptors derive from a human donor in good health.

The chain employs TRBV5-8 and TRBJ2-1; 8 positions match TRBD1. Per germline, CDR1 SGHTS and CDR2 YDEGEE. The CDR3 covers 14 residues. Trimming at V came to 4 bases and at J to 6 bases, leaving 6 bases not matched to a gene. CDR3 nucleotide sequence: TGTGCCAGCAGCCTCGGGACAGGAGGCAATGAGCAGTTCTTC. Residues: CASSLGTGGNEQFF.

Here the CDR3 DNA reads TGCGCCAGCAGCCAAGATGCGGGATACGAGCAGTACTTC. It translates to CASSQDAGYEQYF. V usage is TRBV4-1 and J usage is TRBJ2-7, with D tentatively TRBD2 (6 bases). The germline V gene has CDR1 MGHRA and CDR2 YSYEKL. Deletions cut 0 bases from V and 4 bases from J, with 7 bases between. The CDR3 sequence is 13 residues long.

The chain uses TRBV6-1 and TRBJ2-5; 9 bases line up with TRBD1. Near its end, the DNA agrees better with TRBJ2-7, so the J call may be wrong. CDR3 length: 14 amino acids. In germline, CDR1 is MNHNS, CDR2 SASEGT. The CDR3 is CASSGGQGPYEQYF. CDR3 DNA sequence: TGTGCCAGCAGTGGGGGACAGGGCCCCTACGAGCAGTACTTC.

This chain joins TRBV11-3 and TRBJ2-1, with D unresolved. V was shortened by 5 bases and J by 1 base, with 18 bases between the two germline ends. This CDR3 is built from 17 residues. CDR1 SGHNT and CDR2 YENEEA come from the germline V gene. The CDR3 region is CASSSRNSFSSYNEQFF. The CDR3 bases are TGTGCCAGCAGCAGCCGGAATAGCTTCAGTTCCTACAATGAGCAGTTCTTC.

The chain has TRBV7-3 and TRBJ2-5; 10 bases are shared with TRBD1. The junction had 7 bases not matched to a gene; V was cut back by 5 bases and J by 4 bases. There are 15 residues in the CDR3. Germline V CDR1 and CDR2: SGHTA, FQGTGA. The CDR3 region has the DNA TGTGCCAGCAGCGAAGGACAGGGGGAGGCAGAGACCCAGTACTTC. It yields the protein CASSEGQGEAETQYF. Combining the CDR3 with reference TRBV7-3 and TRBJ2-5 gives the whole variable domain GAGVSQTPSNKVTEKGKYVELRCDPISGHTALYWYRQSLGQGPEFLIYFQGTGAADDSGLPNDRFFAVRPEGSVSTLKIQRTERGDSAVYLCASSEGQGEAETQYFGPGTRLLVL.

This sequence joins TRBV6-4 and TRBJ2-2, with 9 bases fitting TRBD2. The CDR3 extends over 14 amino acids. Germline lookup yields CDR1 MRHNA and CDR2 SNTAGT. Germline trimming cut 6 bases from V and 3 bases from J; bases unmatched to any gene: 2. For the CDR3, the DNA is TGTGCCAGCAGGGAGCGGGGGGACACCGGGGAGCTGTTTTTT. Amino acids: CASRERGDTGELFF.

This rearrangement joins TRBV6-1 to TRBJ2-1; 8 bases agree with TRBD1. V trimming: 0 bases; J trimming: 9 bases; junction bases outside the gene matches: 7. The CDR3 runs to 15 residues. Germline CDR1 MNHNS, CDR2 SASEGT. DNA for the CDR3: TGTGCCAGCAGTGAAGCCGACAGGGGTTGGGGTGAGCAGTTCTTC. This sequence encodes CASSEADRGWGEQFF.

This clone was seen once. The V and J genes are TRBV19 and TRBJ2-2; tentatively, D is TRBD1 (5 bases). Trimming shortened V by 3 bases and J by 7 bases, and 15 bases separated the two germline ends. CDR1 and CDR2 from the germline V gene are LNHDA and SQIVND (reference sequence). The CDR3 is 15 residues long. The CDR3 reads CASSISGRAIGELFF. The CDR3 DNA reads TGTGCCAGTAGTATCTCCGGCAGGGCGATCGGGGAGCTGTTTTTT.

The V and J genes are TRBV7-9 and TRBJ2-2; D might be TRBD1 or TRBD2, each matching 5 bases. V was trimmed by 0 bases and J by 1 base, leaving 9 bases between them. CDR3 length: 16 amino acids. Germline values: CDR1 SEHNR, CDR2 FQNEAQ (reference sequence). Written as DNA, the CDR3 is TGTGCCAGCAGCTTAGCTGATGGGGGGAACACCGGGGAGCTGTTTTTT. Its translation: CASSLADGGNTGELFF.

The CDR3 here is CASTPFGSNPEYEQYF. As DNA, the CDR3 is TGTGCCAGCACCCCTTTTGGATCCAACCCCGAGTACGAGCAGTACTTC. The V gene is TRBV6-6, the J gene TRBJ2-7, with D hard to call. Trimming took 7 bases from V and 4 from J, leaving 23 bases between them. Germline V lookup: CDR1 MNHNY, CDR2 SVGAGI (reference sequence). The CDR3 extends over 16 amino acids.

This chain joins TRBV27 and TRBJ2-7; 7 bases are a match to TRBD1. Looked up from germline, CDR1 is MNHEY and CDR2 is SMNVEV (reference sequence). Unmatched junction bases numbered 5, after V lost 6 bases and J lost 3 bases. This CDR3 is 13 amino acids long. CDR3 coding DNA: TGTGCCAGCAGCCCGGGACAGAACTACGAGCAGTACTTC. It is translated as CASSPGQNYEQYF.

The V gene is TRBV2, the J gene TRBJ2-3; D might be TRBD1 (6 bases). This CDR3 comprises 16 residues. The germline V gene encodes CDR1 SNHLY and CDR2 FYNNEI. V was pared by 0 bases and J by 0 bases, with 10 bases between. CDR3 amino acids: CASSEAWGTSTDTQYF. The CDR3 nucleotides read TGTGCCAGCAGTGAAGCATGGGGGACAAGCACAGATACGCAGTATTTT.

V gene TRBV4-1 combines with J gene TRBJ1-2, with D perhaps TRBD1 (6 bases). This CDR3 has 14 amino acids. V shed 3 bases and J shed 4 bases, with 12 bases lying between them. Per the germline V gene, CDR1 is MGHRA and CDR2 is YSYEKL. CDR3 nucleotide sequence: TGCGCCAGCAGCCACGCAGGGGAAGGCTATGGCTACACCTTC. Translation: CASSHAGEGYGYTF.

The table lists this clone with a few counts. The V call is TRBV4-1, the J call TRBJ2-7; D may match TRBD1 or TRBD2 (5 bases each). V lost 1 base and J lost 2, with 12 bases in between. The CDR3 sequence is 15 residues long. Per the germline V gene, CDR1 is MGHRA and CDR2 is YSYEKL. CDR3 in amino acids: CASSQVVGTPYEQYF. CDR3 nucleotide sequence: TGCGCCAGCAGCCAAGTGGTGGGGACCCCCTACGAGCAGTACTTC.

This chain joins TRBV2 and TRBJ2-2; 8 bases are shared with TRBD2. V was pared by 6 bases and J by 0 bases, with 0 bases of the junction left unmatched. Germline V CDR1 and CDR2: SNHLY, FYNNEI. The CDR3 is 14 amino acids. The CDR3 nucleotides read TGTGCCAGCAGGGGACTAGCGAACACCGGGGAGCTGTTTTTT. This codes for CASRGLANTGELFF.

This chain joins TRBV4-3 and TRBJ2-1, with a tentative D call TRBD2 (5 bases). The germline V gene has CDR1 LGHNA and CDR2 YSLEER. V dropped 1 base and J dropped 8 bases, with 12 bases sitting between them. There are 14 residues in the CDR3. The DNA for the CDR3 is TGCGCCAGCAGCCAAGGTGTCGAGGGCTATGAGCAGTTCTTC. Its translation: CASSQGVEGYEQFF.

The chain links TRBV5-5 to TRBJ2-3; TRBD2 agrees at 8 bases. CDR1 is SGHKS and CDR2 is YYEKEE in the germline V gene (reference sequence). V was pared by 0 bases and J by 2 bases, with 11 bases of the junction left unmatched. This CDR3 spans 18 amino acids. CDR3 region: CASSLAVAGPQSTDTQYF. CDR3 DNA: TGTGCCAGCAGCTTGGCGGTAGCGGGGCCCCAATCCACAGATACGCAGTATTTT.

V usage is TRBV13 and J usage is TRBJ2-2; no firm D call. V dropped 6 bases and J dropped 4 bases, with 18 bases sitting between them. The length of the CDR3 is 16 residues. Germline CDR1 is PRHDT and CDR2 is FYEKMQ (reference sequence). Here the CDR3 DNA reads TGTGCCAGCAGAGATTATGGGGAATCGGGCACCGGGGAGCTGTTTTTT. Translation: CASRDYGESGTGELFF.

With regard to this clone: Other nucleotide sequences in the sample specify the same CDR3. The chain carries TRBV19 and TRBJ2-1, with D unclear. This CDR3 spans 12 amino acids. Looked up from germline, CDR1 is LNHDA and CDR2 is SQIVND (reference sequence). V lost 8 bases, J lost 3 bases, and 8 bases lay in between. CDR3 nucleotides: TGTGCCAGTCGAGACGGCTACAATGAGCAGTTCTTC. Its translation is CASRDGYNEQFF.